The present entry profiles one T cell receptor beta chain with its context. With the 5' RACE reads reprocessed, TCRdb shows one record per CDR3 protein and no DNA. This listing includes some 190,000 distinct CDR3 sequences. This specimen belongs to a study of T cells expressing NK-cell markers. The germline V gene encodes CDR1 SGHDN and CDR2 FVKESK. The CDR3 contains 16 residues. The chain joins TRBV14 to TRBJ2-7; TCRdb calls TRBD2, which cannot be checked without DNA. The sequence derives from a man aged 18 to 69 in good health. Source material: blood T cells: a sorted CD56 or NKG2C T cell subset, CD4+ or CD8+ T cells, or bulk PBMC T cells (not recorded which). The CDR3 sequence: CASPRQGGNNSYEQYF.